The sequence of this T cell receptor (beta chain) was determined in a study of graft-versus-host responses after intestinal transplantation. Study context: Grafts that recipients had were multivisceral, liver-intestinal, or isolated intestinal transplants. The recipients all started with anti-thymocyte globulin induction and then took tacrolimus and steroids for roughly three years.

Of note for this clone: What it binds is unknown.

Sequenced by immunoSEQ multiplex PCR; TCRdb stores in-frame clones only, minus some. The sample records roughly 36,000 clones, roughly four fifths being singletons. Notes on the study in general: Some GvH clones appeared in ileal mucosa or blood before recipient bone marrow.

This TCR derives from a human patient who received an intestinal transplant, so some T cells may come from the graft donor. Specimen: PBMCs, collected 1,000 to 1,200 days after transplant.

CDR3 coding DNA: TGTGCCAGCTCACAACCGACAGGCGGCTACACCTTC. Translating it yields CASSQPTGGYTF. This chain connects TRBV18 to TRBJ1-2, with D maybe TRBD1 (6 bases). V lost 4 bases and J lost 8, with 11 bases in between. CDR3 size: 12 residues. CDR1 is KGHSH, CDR2 LQKENI, per germline.